Listed here are 3 T cell receptor beta chains from one sample, sequenced in a study of blood T cell repertoires in COVID-19. Sequencing used immunoSEQ multiplex PCR; TCRdb keeps in-frame clones, though not all of them. The profile shows some 200,000 clones, around 83% of them singletons. Sequencing input: peripheral blood. Source of these receptors: a man aged 45-60 years who had recovered from COVID-19.

This chain uses TRBV19 with TRBJ1-2, with 12 bases identical to TRBD1. There are 17 residues in the CDR3. The germline V gene has CDR1 LNHDA and CDR2 SQIVND (reference sequence). Germline trimming cut 5 bases from V and 3 bases from J; bases unmatched to any gene: 10. CDR3 sequence (DNA): TGTGCCAGTAGTTCCCGGGACAGGGGGCCCGGCCACTATGGCTACACCTTC. It yields the protein CASSSRDRGPGHYGYTF.

The chain combines TRBV11-2 with TRBJ1-4; unclear D gene. The length of the CDR3 is 15 residues. Germline-derived CDR1 and CDR2 are SGHAT and FQNNGV. V shed 5 bases and J shed 2 bases, with 12 bases lying between them. The CDR3: CASSLAGVTNEKLFF. The DNA for the CDR3 is TGTGCCAGCAGCCTCGCGGGTGTCACTAATGAAAAACTGTTTTTT.

The chain joins TRBV14 to TRBJ2-1, with 7 bases fitting TRBD2. The trim removed 2 bases at V and 0 bases at J, leaving 1 base unmatched. The CDR3 spans 15 residues. Germline V CDR1 and CDR2: SGHDN, FVKESK. The CDR3 nucleotides are TGTGCCAGCAGCCAACGCGGGAGCTCCTACAATGAGCAGTTCTTC. It codes for CASSQRGSSYNEQFF.